This T cell receptor (beta chain) was sequenced in a study of cytomegalovirus exposure and HLA in healthy donors (TCRdb year 2017). With respect to the entire study: An earlier analysis of about 560 of the donors reported 276 Gb of sequence data and 95 million to 120 million unique TCR beta sequences obtained from some 170 million T cells. Approximately 300 gigabases of sequencing data and around 80 million unique TCR sequences made up an early release that covered some 640 HLA-typed donors. Of the approximately 400 genotyped donors, around 81% fell in the genetic ancestry cluster associated with self-reported Caucasian donors. The study was designed to test whether signatures of past pathogen exposure could be identified by cataloging public T cell receptors. The T cell repertoires of 666 subjects were profiled by immunosequencing and related to cytomegalovirus serostatus. In addition to the first cohort of 666 subjects, a separate validation cohort of 120 different subjects was used. High-throughput TCR immunosequencing, statistical association of individual TCRs with disease status, and machine learning were combined to predict cytomegalovirus infection status. In a later analysis, previously published TCR beta repertoires from 550 to 700 donors were re-analyzed and high-resolution HLA genotyping was added so that TCR occurrence patterns could be studied. In the later analysis, no new phenotypic data were used to find candidate immune exposures; instead, reliance was placed on TCR beta sequences and their occurrence across donors. In an earlier analysis of more than 550 of the donors, high-throughput TCR beta sequencing was used to judge whether each TCR beta V gene segment behaved as functional or pseudogenic. Donor age, sex, ethnicity and CMV serostatus were compiled together with the repertoire data. A later genetic analysis took genome-wide SNP genotypes for about 65% of the roughly 670 donors and used that subset as a discovery cohort. All discovery cohort repertoires had been generated on a single sequencing platform. Both class I and class II loci were covered by HLA typing, at four-digit resolution. The number of typed donors differed by locus: roughly 629-640 for A, B, C, DRB1 and DQB1; approximately 540 for DQA1; fewer than 610 for DPA1; and about 470 for DPB1. A handful of DR-DQ haplotypes were handled as single units for association and clustering because linkage in the cohort was strong. Across approximately 400 genotyped donors of the cohort, an average of approximately 240,000 unique TCR beta nucleotide sequences per donor were sequenced, and roughly a sixth of those sequences were non-productive. What the study reported, not specific to this receptor: In an earlier analysis of around 600 of the donors, most TCR beta V segments were observed in productive rearrangements about 90% or about 30% of the time, broadly matching IMGT annotations. CMV serostatus was the only immune exposure information available for the cohort. In a later analysis, HLA-associated TCR beta chains were found to be more clonally expanded and to have lower generation probabilities than equally common non-associated chains. HLA typing was unavailable for some donors at each locus, so association tests used only the typed subset. Because counts were too low, seventeen rarely observed V segments, including chromosome 9 orphons, were excluded from the earlier analysis of roughly 580 of the donors. Cytomegalovirus status was reported to be diagnosed by the classifier with high specificity and sensitivity in both the original and validation cohorts. Some IMGT-functional V segments, including TRBV6-2 and TRBV6-3, could not be told apart with the 87-base-pair reads, so those segments were excluded. Roughly uniform sequencing depth across donors was assumed in presence/absence analyses, although this assumption may not hold. In a later analysis, around 17,000 TCR beta sequences were associated with specific HLA alleles at a false discovery rate of 0.05. Linkage disequilibrium might explain the correlated functional status among segregating V segments, but an unknown experimental factor could not be ruled out. The sequencing pipeline was judged likely to have produced a cluster of highly shared sequence variants as a technical artifact. A later analysis found that TCR association rates varied across HLA loci, with DRB1 alleles showing the most associated TCRs and HLA-C alleles the fewest. Most TCR sequences were seen in very few donors, while some public TCRs were found in many individuals. Compared with the 666-donor mean, donors in an Asian-associated ancestry cluster had fewer N-insertions in productive TCRs, according to a later genetic analysis. A further reported finding was that TCR beta sequences accurately predicted the HLA-A and HLA-B alleles for most subjects in the first cohort. When HLA alleles, especially DR and DQ, strongly co-occurred, attributing TCR associations to individual alleles was difficult. According to the authors, the approach could potentially be generalized to other disease states and immunological phenotypes. Several of the top co-occurrence clusters appeared to be linked to parvovirus B19, influenza, CMV and Epstein-Barr virus, according to a later analysis. A few of the identified cytomegalovirus-associated TCR beta chains were confirmed in vitro to be specific for cytomegalovirus antigens. According to a later analysis, most CMV-associated TCR beta chains appeared to be HLA-restricted, and the HLA associations seemed to be driven largely by CMV exposure. V-gene and J-gene trimming of TCR beta chains was associated with a missense DCLRE1C variant in a later genetic analysis, and the association was replicated in an independent cohort. Only TCR beta chains were sequenced in this cohort, and the absence of alpha or paired-chain data limited detectable features. In the study, 164 TCR beta chains were listed as associated with cytomegalovirus.

With regard to this clone: It lacks a known antigen. There are no base qualities to consult, and no much larger clone falls within one base.

As encoded in the germline V gene (reference sequence), CDR1 is LNHNV while CDR2 is YYDKDF. V was cut back by 0 bases and J by 7 bases, leaving a gap of 13 bases between them. From its cysteine to its phenylalanine, the CDR3 spans 15 amino acids. The CDR3 DNA has 45 bases and is translated from base 1. The library was built by means of the immunoSEQ multiplex PCR assay. A mixture of 60 forward primers for TCR Vbeta segments and 13 reverse primers for TCR Jbeta segments was used in the multiplex PCR. Amplification of the CDR3 region of rearranged TCR beta genes was performed with a multiplex PCR assay on genomic DNA. The amplified TCR beta libraries were sequenced on the Illumina HiSeq System as 87-base-pair reads. The source study handled its data this way. A later analysis tallied approximately 87 million unique TCR beta chains across the 666 repertoires, and about 10 million of those chains were shared by two or more donors. Raw reads were error-corrected and collapsed into unique sequences with a nearest-neighbor algorithm that merged closely related sequences to remove PCR and sequencing errors. V, D and J gene segments were assigned by aligning CDR3 sequences to IMGT reference sequences. Each retained sequence needed at least a six-nucleotide match to both a V gene segment and a J gene segment. A rearrangement counted as productive if the CDR3 had no stop codons and remained in frame with V and J, and every other rearrangement counted as non-productive. Following IMGT convention, CDR3 was defined as the stretch from the second conserved V-encoded cysteine up to the conserved J-encoded phenylalanine. The earlier analysis of around 640 of the donors excluded sequences that lacked an unambiguous match to a single V gene segment. In an earlier analysis of approximately 610 of the donors, V segments were called functional above 56.7% productive rearrangements and were called segregating when the between-donor standard deviation exceeded 5%. To diagnose cytomegalovirus status from the catalog of TCR beta chain sequences, a statistical classification framework was built. In a later analysis, V and J genes were assigned by comparing TCR nucleotide sequences against IMGT/GENE-DB human TR gene sequences. In a later analysis, CDR3 sequences and most-parsimonious VDJ recombination scenarios were assigned using the TCRdist pipeline. In a later analysis, each TCR beta chain was defined by its CDR3 amino acid sequence together with its V-gene family, and reads without a unique V-gene family were excluded. To address suspected cross-contamination and a sequencing artifact, a later analysis removed some 620 highly shared, low-generation-probability nucleotide sequences. In a later analysis, a clonal expansion index was calculated for each public chain from normalized within-repertoire ranks of inferred template counts. In a later analysis, generation probabilities were computed with a VDJ recombination model fitted to out-of-frame rearrangements, and the resulting probabilities were checked against IGoR. Hypergeometric tests were used in a later analysis to score TCR-TCR, TCR-HLA and TCR-CMV co-occurrence, with a repertoire-size bias correction applied to the TCR pairs. A later analysis estimated false discovery rates by permuting HLA or CMV assignments 20 times. In a later analysis, co-occurring TCRs were grouped with DBSCAN, and TCRdist sequence similarity was added when clustering was performed within HLA-allele-positive subsets. Repertoires with fewer than 30,000 or more than 120,000 public chains, plus five repertoires with anomalous nucleotide sharing, were excluded from co-occurrence clustering. TCRdb provides this immuneACCESS table in a form limited to in-frame rearrangements. Some clones are lacking; in checked studies, under half of them reflect an unresolved V gene, and why the rest are absent is not known. That table supplies the V and J calls and clone size; D and trimming were determined from the DNA. The sample records approximately 180,000 clones, roughly four fifths of which are singletons. Around 2.4% of the sample lies in the top ten.

The cohort consisted of 650 to 700 healthy bone marrow donors. Cohort members were all nominally healthy when sampled, although unrecorded immune exposures were likely present. The donor was CMV seronegative and belonged to the group of 380 or so seronegative cohort members. Each donor provided a peripheral blood sample, and peripheral blood mononuclear cells were used for TCR beta sequencing. Genomic DNA extraction from the blood cell samples was performed with the Qiagen DNeasy Blood Extraction Kit. The clonotype comes from a woman in her thirties in good health and CMV-seronegative. Sequenced sample: PBMCs. The chain is made from TRBV15 and TRBJ2-1, and possibly TRBD2, on 6 matching bases. CDR3 sequence: CATSRDRISGNEQFF. The DNA reads TGTGCCACCAGCAGAGATCGGATTAGCGGAAATGAGCAGTTCTTC.